This T cell receptor beta chain was observed in a study of T cells in Graves' hyperthyroidism and ophthalmopathy. Germline values: CDR1 SEHNR, CDR2 FQNEAQ (reference sequence). V dropped 4 bases and J dropped 4 bases, with 7 bases sitting between them. This CDR3 comprises 13 residues. Findings and caveats of the study: Median prediction lead before ophthalmopathy onset was 5 to 7 months with the model. Blood held most thyroid clonotypes expanded above 0.001 frequency.

Turning to this clonotype: The antigen remains undetermined.

Amplification of TCR beta CDR3 regions used RNA as the template. The study used the HTBI primer set for a first-round RT-PCR of the TCR CDR3. MiXCR was run by TCRdb on the multiplex PCR reads, yielding one entry per CDR3 protein. The profile shows around 500,000 distinct CDR3 sequences, 13% to 15% of them singletons. Sequencing input: blood. The sequence came from a woman between 40 and 50 years old with Graves' hyperthyroidism. The chain uses TRBV7-9 and TRBJ1-4; D ambiguous. CDR3 coding DNA: TGTGCCAGCAGCTGGGATAATAATGAAAAACTGTTTTTT. Protein sequence: CASSWDNNEKLFF.